The T cell receptor beta chain described here comes from a study of shared clonotypes between healthy human individuals. The length of the CDR3 is 12 residues. Trimming took 7 bases from V and 7 from J, leaving 13 bases between them. The V gene's germline CDR1 is MNHNS and CDR2 SASEGT. The data were produced by immunoSEQ multiplex PCR, yet TCRdb's version contains in-frame clones alone and is incomplete. This sample has just over 2,000,000 clones; roughly 94% occur once, and the top ten carry 0.1% to 0.15%. Source material: naive CD4+ T cells sorted from blood. Sample subset: CD45RA+ positively selected. This receptor was taken from a man in his late teens or twenties in good health. The gene calls are TRBV6-1 and TRBJ1-2; the D gene is possibly TRBD1 (5 bases). CDR3 residues: CASTPQGGGYTF. DNA for the CDR3: TGTGCCAGCACCCCCCAGGGTGGTGGCTACACCTTC.